This note documents a single T cell receptor (beta chain) sequence. These data originate in a study of T cells in localized non-small cell lung cancer. The V and J ends lost 2 bases and 5 bases respectively, with 9 bases between them. In germline, CDR1 is MNHNY, CDR2 SVGAGI (reference sequence). The CDR3 contains 14 residues. The method was immunoSEQ multiplex PCR; TCRdb's version includes in-frame clones alone and lacks a portion of them. The sample has 15,000 to 20,000 clones, almost 85% seen once; the top ten hold about 31%. The sequence came from a male donor at least 60 years old with stage I lung adenocarcinoma. J is TRBJ2-2 and V is TRBV6-6, with D hard to call. Sequences were derived from peripheral blood, sampled before any cancer treatment. Here the CDR3 DNA reads TGTGCCAGCAGTTACGGTTGGGGAACCGGGGAGCTGTTTTTT. Translation: CASSYGWGTGELFF.